This note documents a single T cell receptor (beta chain) sequence. Its antigen is undetermined. The sample belongs to a study of early stage breast cancer tumors. Findings of the study overall: Enriched TCRB sequences shared across patients were mostly commonly generated sequences.

The data were produced by immunoSEQ multiplex PCR, yet TCRdb's version contains in-frame clones alone and is incomplete. The sample lists about 9,600 clones, under 70% seen once, with about 12% in the top ten. The source material was breast tumor tissue. The receptor's source is a person aged 55 to 75 with breast cancer.

The CDR3, as DNA: TGCGCCAGCAGCTTGGAGGCCGTCGGACTAGCCTACGAGCAGTACTTC. The encoded protein is CASSLEAVGLAYEQYF. The chain is built from TRBV5-1 and TRBJ2-7; 7 positions agree with TRBD2. The J segment lost 2 bases and the V segment lost 0 bases, leaving 8 bases of the junction unmatched. The CDR3 spans 16 residues. The germline CDR1 and CDR2 sequences are SGHRS and YFSETQ.